These 27 T cell receptor beta chains came from one sample sequenced in a study of cytomegalovirus exposure and HLA in healthy donors. This PCR relied on a set of 60 Vbeta primers and 13 Jbeta primers. The repertoire was sequenced with immunoSEQ multiplex PCR; TCRdb's copy has only in-frame clones and lacks some. The profile shows 63,000 or so clones, about three quarters of them singletons. The sample was PBMCs. The receptors derive from a young woman in good health and CMV-seropositive.

CDR3 loop: CRKQATEAFF. In nucleotides, the CDR3 is TGCAGAAAACAGGCCACTGAAGCTTTCTTT. The chain joins TRBV20-1 to TRBJ1-1, with D tentatively TRBD1 (5 bases). Per the germline V gene, CDR1 is DFQATT and CDR2 is SNEGSKA (reference sequence). The CDR3 loop spans 10 amino acids.

This chain links TRBV7-2 with TRBJ1-5; D might be TRBD1 (6 bases). CDR3 length equals 14 residues. Germline CDR1 is SGHTA and CDR2 is FQGNSA. The germline V and J ends were trimmed by 1 base and 2 bases, with 6 bases remaining between them. This CDR3 reads CASSLDRGNQPQHF. The CDR3 DNA is TGTGCCAGCAGCTTAGACAGGGGCAATCAGCCCCAGCATTTT.

The chain links TRBV5-4 to TRBJ2-3, with 10 bases aligning to TRBD2. Trimming took 4 bases from V and 2 from J; bases not matched to a gene: 7. The V gene's germline CDR1 is SGHNT and CDR2 YYREEE (reference sequence). The CDR3 extends over 16 amino acids. The CDR3 protein is CASSPWGLAHTDTQYF. CDR3 sequence (DNA): TGTGCCAGCAGCCCTTGGGGACTAGCGCACACAGATACGCAGTATTTT.

This clone is a singleton in its sample. The chain uses TRBV5-8 and TRBJ1-5, with D unresolved. CDR3 size: 14 residues. The V gene lost 4 bases and the J gene lost 5 bases, with 13 bases spanning the gap. Germline CDR1 is SGHTS and CDR2 is YDEGEE. This CDR3 is CASSPARGHQPQHF. The CDR3 DNA is TGTGCCAGCAGCCCCGCTCGGGGTCATCAGCCCCAGCATTTT. Variable domain in full (rest from reference TRBV5-8 and TRBJ1-5): EAGVTQSPTHLIKTRGQQATLRCSPISGHTSVYWYQQALGLGLQFLLWYDEGEERNRGNFPPRFSGRQFPNYSSELNVNALELEDSALYLCASSPARGHQPQHFGDGTRLSIL.

V and J are TRBV5-1 and TRBJ1-2, with 9 bases matching TRBD1. The CDR3 has 14 residues. Germline lookup yields CDR1 SGHRS and CDR2 YFSETQ. V lost 4 bases, J lost 8 bases, and 9 bases stayed unmatched. CDR3 DNA sequence: TGCGCCAGCAGCCCCCCGGACAGGGGTGGCGGCTACACCTTC. It specifies CASSPPDRGGGYTF.

V gene TRBV5-1 combines with J gene TRBJ1-5, with 7 bases matching TRBD1. The J segment lost 1 base and the V segment lost 4 bases, leaving 5 bases of the junction unmatched. This CDR3 spans 15 amino acids. Germline values: CDR1 SGHRS, CDR2 YFSETQ. The chain's CDR3 is CASSQGGGSNQPQHF. DNA for the CDR3: TGCGCCAGCAGCCAAGGGGGCGGGAGCAATCAGCCCCAGCATTTT.

The chain recombines TRBV11-2 with TRBJ2-5; a weak D match, TRBD1 (5 bases). CDR1 and CDR2 from the germline V gene are SGHAT and FQNNGV. V lost 1 base, J lost 2 bases, and 14 bases lay in between. CDR3 length: 16 amino acids. The CDR3, as DNA: TGTGCCAGCAGCTTAGGGGCAAAGGGGTCACAAGAGACCCAGTACTTC. Residues: CASSLGAKGSQETQYF.

The chain uses TRBV19 and TRBJ1-1; TRBD1 aligns across 9 bases. The CDR3 totals 17 residues. Germline values: CDR1 LNHDA, CDR2 SQIVND (reference sequence). With V trimmed by 1 base and J by 4 bases, 10 bases remained unmatched. CDR3 in amino acids: CASSIGRGQGGGTEAFF. In DNA form, the CDR3 reads TGTGCCAGTAGTATAGGCCGGGGACAGGGAGGTGGCACTGAAGCTTTCTTT.

The chain joins TRBV29-1 to TRBJ2-2; 8 bases agree with TRBD1. The CDR3 has 12 amino acids. With 6 bases clipped from V and 5 bases from J, the junction kept 2 bases outside the gene matches. Germline-derived CDR1 and CDR2 are SQVTM and ANQGSEA. CDR3 loop: CSVTGATGELFF. The CDR3 DNA sequence: TGCAGCGTGACAGGGGCAACCGGGGAGCTGTTTTTT.

CDR3 sequence: CASRGVYNEQFF. CDR3 DNA sequence: TGTGCCAGTAGGGGAGTCTACAATGAGCAGTTCTTC. This chain uses TRBV19 with TRBJ2-1, with TRBD2 as a possible D gene (5 bases). Germline V gene data show CDR1 as LNHDA and CDR2 as SQIVND (reference sequence). Trimming took off 6 bases at V and 3 bases at J, with 6 bases between the two ends. The CDR3 has 12 amino acids.

The chain joins TRBV7-2 to TRBJ1-6, with a tentative D call TRBD1 (6 bases). CDR1 and CDR2 from the germline V gene are SGHTA and FQGNSA. Trimming removed 3 bases from V and 10 bases from J, with 16 bases in between. This CDR3 comprises 15 residues. The CDR3 sequence is CASSFGRSRGSPLHF. CDR3 sequence (DNA): TGTGCCAGCAGCTTTGGGCGGAGCAGGGGCTCACCCCTCCACTTT.

The chain is built from TRBV25-1 and TRBJ2-2; no clear D. The V and J ends lost 5 bases and 5 bases respectively, with 9 bases between them. The CDR3 covers 13 residues. Germline V gene lookup returns CDR1 MGHDK and CDR2 SYGVNS. For the CDR3, the DNA is TGTGCCAGCAGTTCCTTCGCGACCGGGGAGCTGTTTTTT. Protein: CASSSFATGELFF. The full variable domain, rest sourced from reference TRBV25-1 and TRBJ2-2, is EADIYQTPRYLVIGTGKKITLECSQTMGHDKMYWYQQDPGMELHLIHYSYGVNSTEKGDLSSESTVSRIRTEHFPLTLESARPSHTSQYLCASSSFATGELFFGEGSRLTVL.

This chain connects TRBV30 to TRBJ1-6; unclear D gene. V was clipped by 5 bases and J by 9 bases, with 23 bases between them. The CDR3 is 16 amino acids. Germline V CDR1 and CDR2: GTSNPN, SVGIG (reference sequence). The CDR3 region has the DNA TGTGCCTGGGTAGAAGCGTCGCGCGGGCCAATTTCACCCCTCCACTTT. Translated, it gives CAWVEASRGPISPLHF.

CDR3 residues: CASGSSGRGQETQYF. In nucleotides, the CDR3 is TGCGCCAGCGGATCTAGCGGGAGGGGGCAAGAGACCCAGTACTTC. This chain connects TRBV5-1 to TRBJ2-5; 12 nucleotides line up with TRBD2. The CDR3 totals 15 residues. Germline CDR1 SGHRS, CDR2 YFSETQ. Trimming took 7 bases from V and 2 from J; bases not matched to a gene: 6.

This sequence joins TRBV7-2 and TRBJ2-1, with D maybe TRBD2 (6 bases). Per germline, CDR1 SGHTA and CDR2 FQGNSA. V lost 4 bases to trimming and J lost 6 bases, with 16 bases between them. CDR3 length: 15 amino acids. CDR3 sequence (DNA): TGTGCCAGCAGCTCCCTGGGACTCGCCGGCAATGAGCAGTTCTTC. Its translation is CASSSLGLAGNEQFF. Full variable domain (missing parts from reference TRBV7-2 and TRBJ2-1): GAGVSQSPSNKVTEKGKDVELRCDPISGHTALYWYRQSLGQGLEFLIYFQGNSAPDKSGLPSDRFSAERTGGSVSTLTIQRTQQEDSAVYLCASSSLGLAGNEQFFGPGTRLTVL.

This clone was seen a single time. V is TRBV30 and J is TRBJ2-1; 14 bases align to TRBD2. CDR1 is GTSNPN, CDR2 SVGIG, per germline (reference sequence). The CDR3 has 15 amino acids. V lost 2 bases and J lost 7; bases outside the gene matches: 4. This chain's CDR3 is CAWSSTSGRANEQFF. In nucleotides, the CDR3 is TGTGCCTGGAGTTCGACTAGCGGGAGGGCGAATGAGCAGTTCTTC.

The J gene is TRBJ2-2, the V gene TRBV9; D may be TRBD1 (5 bases). The CDR3 covers 16 residues. Trimming took 2 bases from V and 0 from J, leaving 11 bases between them. The V gene's germline CDR1 is SGDLS and CDR2 YYNGEE. CDR3 sequence (DNA): TGTGCCAGCAGCGTGAACCTGGGGCCGAACACCGGGGAGCTGTTTTTT. This sequence encodes CASSVNLGPNTGELFF.

This rearrangement joins TRBV13 to TRBJ2-6; TRBD1 is a possible D gene (5 bases). Trimming removed 2 bases at V and 0 bases at J, with 20 bases between. Germline V gene data show CDR1 as PRHDT and CDR2 as FYEKMQ (reference sequence). The length of the CDR3 is 20 residues. In DNA, the CDR3 is TGTGCCAGCAGCTTATTCCCATCGGTGGCGACAGTCTCTGGGGCCAACGTCCTGACTTTC. It is translated as CASSLFPSVATVSGANVLTF.

The V call is TRBV7-6, the J call TRBJ2-3; TRBD1 matches 8 bases. The CDR3 has 13 amino acids. V was clipped by 5 bases and J by 11 bases; unmatched bases: 9. Germline lookup yields CDR1 SGHVS and CDR2 FNYEAQ. The DNA for the CDR3 is TGTGCCAGCAGCCTCGGTTCAGGGACAGGGCAGTATTTT. Translation: CASSLGSGTGQYF.

The genes are TRBV5-1 and TRBJ1-5; 9 nucleotides agree with TRBD1. The trim removed 4 bases at V and 1 base at J, leaving 9 bases unmatched. Germline V gene data show CDR1 as SGHRS and CDR2 as YFSETQ. CDR3 length: 17 residues. CDR3 coding DNA: TGCGCCAGCAGCCCCGGGACAGGGTCAGGGAGCAATCAGCCCCAGCATTTT. This codes for CASSPGTGSGSNQPQHF.

The chain couples TRBV29-1 to TRBJ2-2; perhaps TRBD1 as D (6 bases). CDR3 length: 18 residues. Germline CDR1 SQVTM, CDR2 ANQGSEA. Trimming took 5 bases from V and 2 from J, leaving 24 bases between them. In nucleotides, the CDR3 is TGCAGCGTTCAACAGGGCTCCACACACGGGGATAACACCGGGGAGCTGTTTTTT. It is translated as CSVQQGSTHGDNTGELFF.

The chain couples TRBV19 to TRBJ1-4; the match to TRBD1 covers 10 bases. Germline-derived CDR1 and CDR2 are LNHDA and SQIVND (reference sequence). After removal of 6 bases from V and 8 bases from J, the junction contained 6 bases not matched to a gene. The CDR3 is made up of 14 amino acids. The CDR3 nucleotides are TGTGCCAGTAGCAGACAGGGGGCGCGGGAAAAACTGTTTTTT. This translates into CASSRQGAREKLFF.

The rearrangement uses TRBV5-4 and TRBJ1-2, with 7 bases fitting TRBD1. The CDR3 has 14 amino acids. The V and J ends lost 0 bases and 5 bases, in that order; junction bases with no gene match: 4. From germline, CDR1 is SGHNT and CDR2 YYREEE (reference sequence). The CDR3 reads CASSLETGSYGYTF. The CDR3 nucleotides are TGTGCCAGCAGCTTGGAGACAGGGTCGTATGGCTACACCTTC.

This clone was recorded a few times. The V gene is TRBV5-1, the J gene TRBJ2-3; D may be TRBD2 (5 bases). Trimming cost V 7 bases and J 6 bases, with 12 bases left between them. The length of the CDR3 is 12 residues. Germline V CDR1 and CDR2: SGHRS, YFSETQ. This chain's CDR3 is CASGVPGDTQYF. The CDR3 bases are TGCGCCAGCGGAGTCCCGGGGGATACGCAGTATTTT.

This sequence joins TRBV6-1 and TRBJ1-1, with TRBD1 matching over 7 bases. Germline V CDR1 and CDR2: MNHNS, SASEGT. This CDR3 spans 14 amino acids. V dropped 2 bases and J dropped 6; count of bases not matched to a gene: 6. The CDR3 sequence is CASSEKGAMAEAFF. CDR3 nucleotides: TGTGCCAGCAGTGAAAAGGGGGCGATGGCTGAAGCTTTCTTT.

The gene calls are TRBV5-1 and TRBJ2-1, with a possible D match to TRBD1 (5 bases). The length of the CDR3 is 15 residues. The V and J ends lost 5 bases and 6 bases respectively, with 18 bases between them. Looked up from germline, CDR1 is SGHRS and CDR2 is YFSETQ. DNA of the CDR3: TGCGCCAGCAGTCTGGGGCTGTTAGGGGCCAATGAGCAGTTCTTC. Its protein is CASSLGLLGANEQFF.

This clone was seen only a few times. The J gene is TRBJ1-2, the V gene TRBV7-9; 12 bases match TRBD1. The CDR3 is 16 amino acids. Germline V gives CDR1 SEHNR, CDR2 FQNEAQ (reference sequence). The V segment lost 5 bases and the J segment 8 bases; nucleotides outside the gene matches: 12. The CDR3 nucleotides are TGTGCCAGCAGCCCCCCGGGGACAGGGGGCGCCCGGGGCTACACCTTC. Protein product: CASSPPGTGGARGYTF.